This record concerns one T cell receptor beta chain sequence. This sample was included in a study of CD8 T cells in Susac syndrome. Random hexamers were used to reverse transcribe 0.5 to 1 ug of RNA. Via MiXCR, TCRdb re-called the immunoSEQ multiplex PCR reads, giving one row per CDR3 protein. The sample gives some 150,000 distinct CDR3 sequences, 95% to 96% of which show up once; 0.14% to 0.15% is in the top ten. The germline V and J ends were trimmed by 8 bases and 4 bases, with 28 bases remaining between them. The CDR3 covers 18 residues. The V gene is TRBV12-3 or TRBV12-4, the J gene TRBJ2-3; TRBD2 might be the D (7 bases). The sequence derives from a human donor with multiple sclerosis. Sequenced input: CD8+ T cells from PBMCs. The CDR3 protein is CASDESPVGGGSPDTQYF. The CDR3 DNA reads as TGTGCCAGCGACGAATCTCCCGTAGGGGGGGGCAGCCCAGATACGCAGTATTTT.